This section outlines one T cell receptor (beta chain) sequence together with its context. The Seattle site enrolled patients during active infection and followed them longitudinally. The protocol was immunoSEQ multiplex PCR, while the TCRdb copy is restricted to in-frame clones and leaves out a portion. The repertoire consists of 250,000 to 300,000 clones, with 70% to 90% occurring once and the leading ten covering roughly 5.9%. The data stem from a study of blood T cell repertoires in COVID-19. About the research overall: Sites across the United States, Italy and Spain contributed samples from acute and convalescent COVID-19. In each case, the material was cDNA or gDNA derived from T cells, B-cell-depleted T cells, or PBMCs.

The germline CDR1 and CDR2 sequences are SGDLS and YYNGEE. This CDR3 is 15 amino acids long. Trimming took off 0 bases at V and 7 bases at J, with 16 bases between the two ends. The rearrangement uses TRBV9 and TRBJ1-2, with D tentatively TRBD1 (5 bases). This clonotype was obtained from a woman aged 50 to 60 with COVID-19, enrolled during active disease. Sequenced sample: peripheral blood. CDR3 in amino acids: CASSVATGGAGGYTF. The CDR3 nucleotides read TGTGCCAGCAGCGTAGCTACCGGAGGGGCGGGTGGCTACACCTTC.